These T cell receptor beta chains were read from a single sample in a study of beta chain features in type 1 diabetes. The repertoire was sequenced with immunoSEQ multiplex PCR; TCRdb's copy has only in-frame clones and lacks some. The sample holds a few hundred thousand clones; around 16% are singletons and the top ten take approximately 0.02%. The specimen was naive CD4+ T cells from blood. The receptors shown here come from a woman in her late teens or twenties in good health. Each CDR3 is given with its conserved first and last residue. Fields, in order: V gene, D gene, clone size, J gene, CDR3 protein, CDR3 DNA. A D gene is named only where the DNA matches it firmly. Only part of the rows carry a size: once, few, many, or a class if the clone is expanded.

>TRBV7-2|NA|NA|TRBJ1-1
CASSSDYRTDEAFF
TGTGCCAGCAGCTCCGATTACAGGACCGATGAAGCTTTCTTT
>TRBV7-9|NA|few|TRBJ2-3
CASSLAQVDTQYF
TGTGCCAGCAGCTTAGCGCAGGTGGATACGCAGTATTTT
>TRBV6-5|NA|few|TRBJ2-6
CASTRTGDGANVLTF
TGTGCCAGCACCCGAACGGGTGATGGGGCCAACGTCCTGACTTTC
>TRBV6-6|TRBD1|NA|TRBJ1-1
CASSGQGGNTEAFF
TGTGCCAGCAGTGGACAGGGGGGGAACACTGAAGCTTTCTTT
>TRBV30|TRBD2|few|TRBJ2-7
CAWRAGRTVREQYF
TGTGCCTGGAGAGCGGGGCGAACAGTGCGCGAGCAGTACTTC
>TRBV18|NA|NA|TRBJ2-4
CASSPLVGLTGGAKNIQYF
TGTGCCAGCTCACCATTAGTCGGCCTTACTGGGGGGGCCAAAAACATTCAGTACTTC
>TRBV25-1|TRBD1|NA|TRBJ2-7
CASSEFGQGPYEQYF
TGTGCCAGCAGTGAATTTGGACAGGGCCCCTACGAGCAGTACTTC
>TRBV28|TRBD2|few|TRBJ2-1
CASSPHSGTYNEQFF
TGTGCCAGCAGTCCGCATAGCGGGACCTACAATGAGCAGTTCTTC
>TRBV11-1|NA|few|TRBJ2-7
CASSLVQGYYEQYF
TGTGCCAGCAGCTTAGTTCAGGGGTACTACGAGCAGTACTTC
>TRBV5-1|NA|NA|TRBJ2-1
CASSLGRLSSYNEQFF
TGCGCCAGCAGCTTGGGTCGTTTGAGCTCCTACAATGAGCAGTTCTTC
>TRBV9|TRBD2|few|TRBJ2-1
CASSVTGAGGDNEQFF
TGTGCCAGCAGCGTTACGGGTGCGGGAGGGGACAATGAGCAGTTCTTC
>TRBV19|TRBD2|NA|TRBJ2-3
CASSTSGDTQYF
TGTGCCAGTAGTACTAGCGGAGATACGCAGTATTTT
>TRBV29-1|NA|NA|TRBJ2-7
CSHWPGIYEQYF
TGCAGCCATTGGCCCGGGATCTACGAGCAGTACTTC
>TRBV5-1|NA|NA|TRBJ2-7
CASSLGQQYEQYF
TGCGCCAGCAGCTTGGGTCAACAGTACGAGCAGTACTTC
>TRBV30|NA|NA|TRBJ2-2
CAPPRLATGELFF
TGTGCCCCCCCGCGGCTGGCCACCGGGGAGCTGTTTTTT
>TRBV30|TRBD1|few|TRBJ1-2
CAWSASDRAGYGYTF
TGTGCCTGGAGTGCTTCGGACAGGGCTGGCTATGGCTACACCTTC
>TRBV30|TRBD1|few|TRBJ1-2
CAWSPRDSNYGYTF
TGTGCCTGGAGTCCCCGGGACAGTAACTATGGCTACACCTTC
>TRBV7-2|NA|few|TRBJ2-4
CASRHRVIAKNIQYF
TGTGCCAGCAGACACAGGGTAATAGCCAAAAACATTCAGTACTTC
>TRBV30|TRBD1|few|TRBJ1-4
CAWSRGTANEKLFF
TGTGCCTGGAGCCGGGGGACAGCTAATGAAAAACTGTTTTTT
>TRBV7-2|NA|NA|TRBJ1-1
CASSLGRGMNTEAFF
TGTGCCAGCAGCTTGGGACGGGGGATGAACACTGAAGCTTTCTTT
>TRBV9|NA|NA|TRBJ2-7
CASSPGGSPYSYEQYF
TGTGCCAGCAGCCCTGGGGGGTCGCCATATTCCTACGAGCAGTACTTC
>TRBV4-1|TRBD2|few|TRBJ2-1
CASSQVAGTSGSNEQFF
TGCGCCAGCAGCCAAGTGGCCGGGACTAGCGGGAGCAATGAGCAGTTCTTC
>TRBV29-1|TRBD1|few|TRBJ2-2
CSVARQGRANTGELFF
TGCAGCGTTGCCCGACAGGGACGCGCGAACACCGGGGAGCTGTTTTTT
>TRBV5-4|TRBD2|few|TRBJ2-1
CASSGTGLAGEEVQFF
TGTGCCAGCAGCGGTACGGGACTAGCGGGAGAGGAAGTGCAGTTCTTC
>TRBV4-3|NA|few|TRBJ2-7
CASSQAWASRPYEQYF
TGCGCCAGCAGCCAAGCTTGGGCTAGCCGGCCGTACGAGCAGTACTTC
>TRBV25-1|NA|NA|TRBJ2-1
CASSESIYNEQFF
TGTGCCAGCAGTGAATCCATCTACAATGAGCAGTTCTTC
>TRBV19|NA|few|TRBJ2-5
CASSSKLRETQYF
TGTGCCAGTAGTTCCAAGCTACGGGAGACCCAGTACTTC
>TRBV30|TRBD1|few|TRBJ1-3
CAWSVQGGASGNTIYF
TGTGCCTGGAGTGTACAGGGGGGCGCCTCTGGAAACACCATATATTTT
>TRBV4-2|NA|NA|TRBJ1-2
CASSQDARVAGGYTF
TGTGCCAGCAGCCAAGATGCCAGGGTTGCGGGGGGCTACACCTTC
>TRBV27|NA|few|TRBJ1-1
CASSLHRVNTEAFF
TGTGCCAGCAGTCTTCACAGGGTGAACACTGAAGCTTTCTTT
>TRBV27|NA|few|TRBJ2-2
CASWSFFANTGELFF
TGTGCCAGTTGGAGCTTCTTCGCGAACACCGGGGAGCTGTTTTTT
>TRBV21-1|NA|NA|TRBJ2-7
CASSSVLQREYEQYF
TGTGCCAGCAGCAGCGTGCTACAGCGGGAGTACGAGCAGTACTTC
>TRBV4-2|NA|NA|TRBJ2-7
CASSPTSRLLRSEQYF
TGTGCCAGCAGCCCGACATCCCGGCTCTTGCGATCCGAGCAGTACTTC
>TRBV4-2|NA|NA|TRBJ1-1
CASSHAGENTEAFF
TGTGCCAGCAGCCATGCAGGGGAGAACACTGAAGCTTTCTTT
>TRBV30|NA|NA|TRBJ2-1
CAWRTSGNNEQFF
TGTGCCTGGAGGACCAGCGGAAACAATGAGCAGTTCTTC
>TRBV25-1|NA|NA|TRBJ2-1
CASSSFPGWTSYNEQFF
TGTGCCAGCAGTTCTTTCCCGGGGTGGACCTCCTACAATGAGCAGTTCTTC
>TRBV28|TRBD1|NA|TRBJ2-3
CASRTGGTDTQYF
TGTGCCAGTAGGACAGGTGGTACAGATACGCAGTATTTT
>TRBV30|TRBD2|few|TRBJ2-7
CAWSLAGVGEQYF
TGTGCCTGGAGTCTAGCGGGAGTCGGGGAGCAGTACTTC
>TRBV29-1|TRBD2|few|TRBJ2-1
CSVDPPTSGVYNEQFF
TGCAGCGTTGACCCCCCGACTAGCGGGGTGTACAATGAGCAGTTCTTC
>TRBV28|TRBD1|few|TRBJ2-7
CASRPTGSGEQYF
TGTGCCAGCAGGCCGACAGGGTCGGGCGAGCAGTACTTC
>TRBV27|NA|few|TRBJ2-5
CASSSVAGDGTQYF
TGTGCCAGTAGTAGCGTGGCAGGGGATGGTACCCAGTACTTC
>TRBV15|TRBD2|NA|TRBJ2-5
CATSRETSGQETQYF
TGTGCCACCAGCAGAGAGACTAGCGGGCAAGAGACCCAGTACTTC
>TRBV30|TRBD2|few|TRBJ2-3
CAWSAGLANTDTQYF
TGTGCCTGGAGTGCGGGACTAGCAAACACAGATACGCAGTATTTT
>TRBV6-5|TRBD1|NA|TRBJ2-1
CASSLDRGPYNEQFF
TGTGCCAGCAGTCTAGACAGGGGGCCGTACAATGAGCAGTTCTTC
>TRBV10-3|TRBD1|NA|TRBJ2-3
CAITRGPTDTQYF
TGTGCCATCACCAGGGGGCCCACAGATACGCAGTATTTT
>TRBV25-1|NA|few|TRBJ2-2
CASTRNPPGELFF
TGTGCCAGCACCAGGAATCCGCCCGGGGAGCTGTTTTTT
>TRBV30|NA|NA|TRBJ1-2
CAWSFAGPGGYTF
TGTGCCTGGAGTTTCGCCGGTCCCGGGGGCTACACCTTC
>TRBV9|NA|NA|TRBJ1-2
CASSVGQDYGYTF
TGTGCCAGCAGCGTAGGACAGGACTATGGCTACACCTTC
>TRBV30|TRBD2|NA|TRBJ2-4
CAWSVAGAGKNIQYF
TGTGCCTGGAGTGTAGCGGGGGCCGGCAAAAACATTCAGTACTTC
>TRBV20-1|NA|few|TRBJ2-4
CSAREVDIQYF
TGCAGTGCTAGAGAGGTAGACATTCAGTACTTC
>TRBV30|NA|NA|TRBJ1-1
CAWSAEMNTEAFF
TGTGCCTGGAGCGCCGAGATGAACACTGAAGCTTTCTTT
>TRBV30|NA|NA|TRBJ2-7
CAWSVGGWEQYF
TGTGCCTGGAGTGTCGGCGGTTGGGAGCAGTACTTC
>TRBV2|NA|few|TRBJ2-1
CASSTRGGEQFF
TGTGCCAGCAGTACCAGAGGCGGTGAGCAGTTCTTC